Below are 8 T cell receptor beta chains sequenced from a single sample in a study of T cell responses to AZD1222 COVID-19 vaccine. Sequencing was performed with immunoSEQ multiplex PCR; in TCRdb, only in-frame clones are kept and a portion is missing. The table includes 95,000 to 150,000 clones, more than 70% detected once. The sample in question was peripheral blood, obtained on day 0 of AZD1222 vaccination. Every receptor here comes from an adult in good health.

The chain has TRBV5-4 and TRBJ2-3; D gene uncertain. V dropped 0 bases and J dropped 5 bases, with 4 bases sitting between them. Germline-derived CDR1 and CDR2 are SGHNT and YYREEE (reference sequence). This CDR3 comprises 12 residues. The chain's CDR3 is CASSLVGDTQYF. The CDR3 coding sequence is TGTGCCAGCAGCTTGGTGGGAGATACGCAGTATTTT.

V usage is TRBV12-3 or TRBV12-4 and J usage is TRBJ1-2; D not resolved. Trimming took 2 bases from V and 5 from J, leaving 6 bases between them. The CDR3 spans 12 residues. The CDR3 bases are TGTGCCAGCAGTTTAAGGAAGTATGGCTACACCTTC. This encodes CASSLRKYGYTF.

This clone was found once. The chain links TRBV4-3 to TRBJ1-4; 7 nucleotides line up with TRBD1. The CDR3 contains 16 residues. Germline V gives CDR1 LGHNA, CDR2 YSLEER. V dropped 1 base and J dropped 0; count of bases not matched to a gene: 2. The CDR3 protein is CASSQGDRATNEKLFF. CDR3 DNA sequence: TGCGCCAGCAGCCAAGGGGACAGAGCAACTAATGAAAAACTGTTTTTT.

The chain uses TRBV19 and TRBJ1-5; D is perhaps TRBD1 (5 bases). The germline V and J ends were trimmed by 6 bases and 6 bases, with 15 bases remaining between them. The germline gives CDR1 LNHDA, CDR2 SQIVND (reference sequence). CDR3 length: 14 amino acids. CDR3 sequence (DNA): TGTGCCAGTAGCATGGGGGGGGATGTTCAGCCCCAGCATTTT. It specifies CASSMGGDVQPQHF.

The chain carries TRBV7-3 and TRBJ2-7, with D perhaps TRBD1 or TRBD2 (5 bases each). This CDR3 is built from 15 residues. CDR1 is SGHTA and CDR2 is FQGTGA in the germline V gene. Trimming took 5 bases from V and 0 from J, leaving 14 bases between them. The CDR3 DNA is TGTGCCAGCAGCATTCCGGGACGTTGCTCCTACGAGCAGTACTTC. Residues: CASSIPGRCSYEQYF.

The genes are TRBV28 and TRBJ1-1; TRBD1 agrees at 7 bases. The V segment lost 3 bases and the J segment 9 bases; nucleotides outside the gene matches: 7. This CDR3 contains 13 residues. Germline assignment: CDR1 MDHEN and CDR2 SYDVKM. This CDR3 is CASSLPYRGKAFF. For the CDR3, the DNA is TGTGCCAGCAGTTTGCCATACAGGGGTAAAGCTTTCTTT.

The chain joins TRBV7-3 to TRBJ2-1; 12 bases map to TRBD2. The germline V gene has CDR1 SGHTA and CDR2 FQGTGA. J was trimmed by 8 bases and V by 5 bases; bases with no gene match: 7. The CDR3 has 15 residues. The CDR3 DNA sequence: TGTGCCAGCAGCCGAGGACTAGCGGGGTTAGATGAGCAGTTCTTC. Its translation is CASSRGLAGLDEQFF.

The chain links TRBV6-5 to TRBJ1-2, with TRBD1 matching over 7 bases. The length of the CDR3 is 13 residues. Germline assignment: CDR1 MNHEY and CDR2 SVGAGI. The V gene end was trimmed by 6 bases and the J gene end by 8 bases; junction bases not matched to a gene: 9. The CDR3 DNA follows: TGTGCCAGCAGATACGAACAGGGGAGCGGCTACACCTTC. This encodes CASRYEQGSGYTF.